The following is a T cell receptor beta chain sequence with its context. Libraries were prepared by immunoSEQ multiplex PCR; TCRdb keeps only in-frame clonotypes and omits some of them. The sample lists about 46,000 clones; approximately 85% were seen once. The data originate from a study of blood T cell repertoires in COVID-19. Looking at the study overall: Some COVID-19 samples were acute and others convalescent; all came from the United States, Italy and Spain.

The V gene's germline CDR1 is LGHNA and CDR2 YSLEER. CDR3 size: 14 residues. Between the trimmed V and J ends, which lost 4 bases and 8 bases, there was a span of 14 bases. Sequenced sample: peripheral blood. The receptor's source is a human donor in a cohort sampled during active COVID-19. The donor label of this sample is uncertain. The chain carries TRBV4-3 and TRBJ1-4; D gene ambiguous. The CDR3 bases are TGCGCCAGCAGCCCCGAGGGCGGGAGAGAAAAACTGTTTTTT. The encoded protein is CASSPEGGREKLFF.